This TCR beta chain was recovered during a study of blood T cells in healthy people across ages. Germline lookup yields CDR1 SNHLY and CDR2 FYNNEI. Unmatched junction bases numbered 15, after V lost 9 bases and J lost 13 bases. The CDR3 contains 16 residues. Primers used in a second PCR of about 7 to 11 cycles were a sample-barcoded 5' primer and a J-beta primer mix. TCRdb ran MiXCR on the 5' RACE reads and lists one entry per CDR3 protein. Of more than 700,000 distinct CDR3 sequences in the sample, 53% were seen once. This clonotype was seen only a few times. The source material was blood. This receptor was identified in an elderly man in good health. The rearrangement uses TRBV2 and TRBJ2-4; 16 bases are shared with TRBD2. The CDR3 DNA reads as TGTGCCAGTCGCCCCGGGACTAGCGGGAGGGTGAATGAGCAGTACTTC. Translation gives CASRPGTSGRVNEQYF.